Given below is one T cell receptor beta chain in context. Its antigen is as yet unknown. These data are taken from a study of cytomegalovirus exposure and HLA in healthy donors. General observations from the study: First-cohort TCR clusters tended to co-occur in the approximately 110 validation repertoires, a later analysis found. It was reportedly the case that the classifier diagnosed cytomegalovirus status with high specificity and sensitivity. A few CMV-associated chains were confirmed in vitro to be specific for CMV antigens. Rarity characterized most TCR sequences, yet some public TCRs appeared in many donors.

Sequencing was performed with immunoSEQ multiplex PCR; in TCRdb, only in-frame clones are kept and a portion is missing. Among around 49,000 clones listed, around nine tenths were seen once. J lost 8 bases, V lost 4 bases, and 1 base had no gene match. Germline CDR1 and CDR2: MDHEN and SYDVKM. This CDR3 is 12 amino acids long. This TCR derives from a man between 18 and 35 years old in good health and CMV-seronegative. The V and J genes are TRBV28 and TRBJ2-1, with 8 bases aligning to TRBD2. The sequencing input was PBMCs. The CDR3 bases are TGTGCCAGCAGTTCGACTAGCGATGAGCAGTTCTTC. This codes for CASSSTSDEQFF.